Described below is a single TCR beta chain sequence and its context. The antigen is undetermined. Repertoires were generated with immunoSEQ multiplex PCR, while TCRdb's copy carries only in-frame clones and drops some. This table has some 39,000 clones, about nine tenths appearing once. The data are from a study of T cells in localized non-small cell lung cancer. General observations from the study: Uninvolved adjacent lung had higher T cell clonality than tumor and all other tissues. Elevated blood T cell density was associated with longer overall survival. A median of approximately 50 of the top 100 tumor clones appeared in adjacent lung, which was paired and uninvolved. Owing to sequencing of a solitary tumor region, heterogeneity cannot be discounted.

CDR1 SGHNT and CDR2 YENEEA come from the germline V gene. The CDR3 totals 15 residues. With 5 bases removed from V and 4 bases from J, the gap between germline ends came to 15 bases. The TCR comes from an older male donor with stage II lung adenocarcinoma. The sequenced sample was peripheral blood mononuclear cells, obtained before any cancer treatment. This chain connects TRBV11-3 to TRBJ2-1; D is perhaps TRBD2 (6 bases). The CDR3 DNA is TGTGCCAGCAGCGACGCGGGGACGGTTTACAATGAGCAGTTCTTC. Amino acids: CASSDAGTVYNEQFF. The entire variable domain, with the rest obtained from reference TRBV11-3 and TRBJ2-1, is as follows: EAGVVQSPRYKIIEKKQPVAFWCNPISGHNTLYWYLQNLGQGPELLIRYENEEAVDDSQLPKDRFSAERLKGVDSTLKIQPAELGDSAVYLCASSDAGTVYNEQFFGPGTRLTVL.